These T cell receptor beta chains were read from a single sample in a study of shared clonotypes between healthy human individuals. Profiling relied on immunoSEQ multiplex PCR, and the TCRdb table lists in-frame clones only, not all of them. The sample consists of 2,500,000 or so clones, 80% to 95% of them appearing once. The sequenced material came from naive CD4+ T cells from PBMCs. All receptors come from a man younger than 30 in good health. Some clones in this sample may be carry-over from other donors' samples. The CDR3 runs from the conserved cysteine through the conserved F or W. A D gene is named only where the DNA matches it firmly. Rows give clone size only sometimes, using once, few, many, or a class for an expanded clone.

J	D	size	V	CDR3	DNA
TRBJ2-4	TRBD2	few	TRBV10-3	CAISETSDVQYF	TGTGCCATCAGTGAGACTAGCGATGTTCAGTACTTC
TRBJ2-5	.	.	TRBV9	CASSSGVAQETQYF	TGTGCCAGCAGCTCGGGGGTAGCGCAAGAGACCCAGTACTTC
TRBJ1-1	.	.	TRBV5-4	CASGTTSRNTEAFF	TGTGCCAGCGGAACAACAAGTAGGAACACTGAAGCTTTCTTT
TRBJ2-1	TRBD1	.	TRBV7-8	CASTRAQGDSYNEQFF	TGTGCCAGCACCAGGGCACAGGGGGACTCCTACAATGAGCAGTTCTTC
TRBJ2-7	TRBD2	.	TRBV19	CASSNRLAGAYEQYF	TGTGCCAGTAGCAACAGACTAGCGGGAGCCTACGAGCAGTACTTC
TRBJ1-4	.	.	TRBV5-6	CASSLGRTATNEKLFF	TGTGCCAGCAGCTTAGGACGTACCGCAACTAATGAAAAACTGTTTTTT
TRBJ2-1	TRBD1	once	TRBV4-2	CASSQEGQGSWNEQFF	TGTGCCAGCAGCCAAGAGGGACAGGGGAGCTGGAATGAGCAGTTCTTC
TRBJ2-2	.	.	TRBV7-3	CASSLGNSAGELFF	TGTGCCAGCAGCTTAGGAAATAGCGCCGGGGAGCTGTTTTTT
TRBJ1-2	TRBD1	.	TRBV4-3	CASSQELARGDGYTF	TGCGCCAGCAGCCAAGAACTGGCCAGGGGGGATGGCTACACCTTC
TRBJ1-2	.	.	TRBV5-1	CASSFHRDYGYTF	TGCGCCAGCAGCTTCCACAGGGACTATGGCTACACCTTC
TRBJ1-6	.	.	TRBV7-9	CASSLFQYNSPLHF	TGTGCCAGCAGCTTATTTCAGTATAATTCACCCCTCCACTTT
TRBJ1-5	.	.	TRBV21-1	CASSKKGLGGNNQPQHF	TGTGCCAGCAGCAAAAAAGGTCTCGGGGGTAACAATCAGCCCCAGCATTTT
TRBJ2-7	TRBD2	.	TRBV7-9	CASSLGSSGRGEQYF	TGTGCCAGCAGCTTAGGGTCTAGCGGGAGAGGCGAGCAGTACTTC
TRBJ2-1	TRBD1	.	TRBV18	CASSPPGTAYNEQFF	TGTGCCAGCTCACCACCCGGGACAGCTTACAATGAGCAGTTCTTC
TRBJ2-1	TRBD1	.	TRBV11-2	CASSPGTGYNEQFF	TGTGCCAGCAGCCCCGGGACAGGGTATAATGAGCAGTTCTTC
TRBJ2-5	.	.	TRBV18	CASSVRRQETQYF	TGTGCCAGCTCAGTTCGGAGACAAGAGACCCAGTACTTC
TRBJ2-3	.	.	TRBV6-6	CASSQGTPGGTQYF	TGTGCCAGCAGTCAAGGGACCCCCGGCGGTACGCAGTATTTT
TRBJ2-5	.	.	TRBV7-9	CASTTVALPQETQYF	TGTGCCAGCACCACCGTCGCCCTGCCCCAAGAGACCCAGTACTTC
TRBJ2-5	.	.	TRBV2	CASSEQGGAQETQYF	TGTGCCAGCAGTGAACAGGGCGGAGCGCAAGAGACCCAGTACTTC
TRBJ2-7	.	.	TRBV28	CASTSEAEQYF	TGTGCCAGCACATCCGAGGCCGAGCAGTACTTC
TRBJ2-7	TRBD1	.	TRBV7-2	CASSLGDRVHEQYF	TGTGCCAGCAGCTTAGGGGACAGGGTCCACGAGCAGTACTTC
TRBJ1-5	TRBD1	.	TRBV4-1	CASSQADREFQPQHF	TGCGCCAGCAGCCAAGCCGACAGGGAATTTCAGCCCCAGCATTTT
TRBJ2-1	.	.	TRBV11-3	CASSLYQRDNEQFF	TGTGCCAGCAGCTTATACCAGCGAGACAATGAGCAGTTCTTC
TRBJ2-5	TRBD2	.	TRBV28	CASKGGRAGETQYF	TGTGCCAGCAAAGGCGGGAGGGCCGGGGAGACCCAGTACTTC
TRBJ1-4	.	.	TRBV7-2	CASSLAGQGSEKLFF	TGTGCCAGCAGCTTGGCGGGGCAGGGGAGTGAAAAACTGTTTTTT
TRBJ2-3	.	.	TRBV29-1	CSVERQSTDTQYF	TGCAGCGTTGAACGGCAGTCAACAGATACGCAGTATTTT
TRBJ2-1	.	.	TRBV2	CASSHRLVREQFF	TGTGCCAGCAGCCACAGACTAGTTAGGGAGCAGTTCTTC
TRBJ1-2	.	once	TRBV6-5	CASSPGRLGYTF	TGTGCCAGCAGTCCCGGTCGGCTTGGCTACACCTTC
TRBJ1-2	.	once	TRBV5-1	CASSLEGGSGYGYTF	TGCGCCAGCAGCTTGGAGGGGGGCTCGGGCTATGGCTACACCTTC
TRBJ2-3	.	.	TRBV7-7	CASSFSVGADTQYF	TGTGCCAGCAGCTTTTCGGTTGGGGCAGATACGCAGTATTTT
TRBJ1-5	TRBD1	.	TRBV28	CASSSPGQGVYGQPQHF	TGTGCCAGCAGTTCCCCGGGACAGGGGGTATATGGGCAGCCCCAGCATTTT
TRBJ1-2	TRBD1	.	TRBV6-6	CASRFLPGQGPDGYTF	TGTGCCAGCAGATTCCTCCCGGGACAGGGTCCCGATGGCTACACCTTC
TRBJ2-1	TRBD2	.	TRBV2	CASSATSGRPRNEQFF	TGTGCCAGCAGTGCGACTAGCGGGAGGCCCCGGAATGAGCAGTTCTTC
TRBJ1-2	.	.	TRBV6-5	CASRAPNLSGYTF	TGTGCCAGCAGGGCCCCAAATTTATCGGGCTACACCTTC
TRBJ2-1	.	.	TRBV25-1	CASRGNYNEQFF	TGTGCCAGCCGCGGGAACTACAATGAGCAGTTCTTC
TRBJ2-3	.	.	TRBV30	CAWSLTGTDTDTQYF	TGTGCCTGGAGTCTCACGGGGACTGACACAGATACGCAGTATTTT
TRBJ1-2	.	.	TRBV6-5	CASSYSGWTNYGYTF	TGTGCCAGCAGTTATTCAGGGTGGACTAACTATGGCTACACCTTC
TRBJ2-7	TRBD2	.	TRBV5-1	CASSGEGLGIDEQYF	TGCGCCAGCAGCGGCGAGGGACTAGGAATCGACGAGCAGTACTTC
TRBJ2-1	.	.	TRBV9	CASSVVTGSQEQFF	TGTGCCAGCAGCGTAGTTACGGGGTCCCAGGAGCAGTTCTTC
TRBJ2-1	TRBD2	.	TRBV5-1	CASSFRGRETYNEQFF	TGCGCCAGCAGCTTTCGCGGGAGGGAAACCTACAATGAGCAGTTCTTC
TRBJ1-5	TRBD1	.	TRBV5-5	CASSESLGTENQPQHF	TGTGCCAGCAGCGAATCTTTGGGGACAGAAAATCAGCCCCAGCATTTT
TRBJ2-1	.	.	TRBV9	CASSVAPRDDEQFF	TGTGCCAGCAGCGTAGCCCCCCGGGACGATGAGCAGTTCTTC
TRBJ2-7	.	.	TRBV6-1	CASISDSYEQYF	TGTGCCAGCATATCGGACAGCTACGAGCAGTACTTC
TRBJ2-5	.	once	TRBV6-6	CASSYGGRGETQYF	TGTGCCAGCAGTTACGGGGGGCGCGGGGAGACCCAGTACTTC
TRBJ1-2	TRBD1	.	TRBV27	CATRTGLVLGYGYTF	TGTGCCACCCGGACAGGGCTAGTATTAGGCTATGGCTACACCTTC
TRBJ2-6	.	.	TRBV2	CASRLGGSGANVLTF	TGTGCCAGCAGATTAGGGGGCTCTGGGGCCAACGTCCTGACTTTC
TRBJ2-7	.	.	TRBV5-1	CASSSPGLEIYEQYF	TGCGCCAGCAGCTCACCGGGACTCGAAATCTACGAGCAGTACTTC
TRBJ2-4	TRBD1	.	TRBV28	CASSLQGNIQYF	TGTGCCAGCAGCTTACAGGGGAACATTCAGTACTTC
TRBJ1-5	.	.	TRBV18	CASSPVPSGAHNQPQHF	TGTGCCAGCTCACCGGTTCCTTCAGGGGCCCACAATCAGCCCCAGCATTTT
TRBJ2-7	.	.	TRBV11-2	CASRLAPEGGYEQYF	TGTGCCAGCAGATTGGCCCCGGAGGGAGGCTACGAGCAGTACTTC
TRBJ2-7	TRBD1	.	TRBV29-1	CSVDQGAPNEQYF	TGCAGCGTTGATCAGGGGGCGCCTAACGAGCAGTACTTC
TRBJ1-1	.	.	TRBV5-1	CASSFLSRQKGDGTEAFF	TGCGCCAGCAGCTTCCTCTCCCGCCAAAAGGGTGATGGGACTGAAGCTTTCTTT
TRBJ2-7	.	.	TRBV5-4	CATRPGQSYEQYF	TGTGCCACTCGGCCCGGACAGAGCTACGAGCAGTACTTC
TRBJ2-1	TRBD2	.	TRBV9	CASSGGLAGSVGGQFF	TGTGCCAGCAGCGGGGGACTAGCGGGCTCCGTCGGCGGGCAGTTCTTC
TRBJ2-2	TRBD2	.	TRBV28	CASSLLSGAGPYTGELFF	TGTGCCAGCAGTTTACTAAGCGGGGCAGGACCCTACACCGGGGAGCTGTTTTTT
TRBJ2-1	TRBD2	.	TRBV6-5	CASSYLTAGAHNEQFF	TGTGCCAGCAGTTACCTTACAGCGGGAGCCCACAATGAGCAGTTCTTC
TRBJ1-5	TRBD1	.	TRBV30	CAWSVNSRTGVFNQPQHF	TGTGCCTGGAGTGTAAACTCCCGGACAGGGGTGTTCAATCAGCCCCAGCATTTT
TRBJ2-7	TRBD1	.	TRBV27	CASSLWDRAGEQYF	TGTGCCAGCAGTTTGTGGGACAGGGCTGGCGAGCAGTACTTC
TRBJ2-5	TRBD2	.	TRBV2	CASSEQGLAGETQYF	TGTGCCAGCAGTGAACAGGGACTAGCGGGAGAGACCCAGTACTTC